This T cell receptor (beta chain) was observed in a study of blood T cell repertoires in COVID-19. Someone with COVID-19 had been met by exposed participants within 2 weeks before study entry. After removal of 4 bases from V and 0 bases from J, the junction contained 6 bases not matched to a gene. CDR1 is SGHTA, CDR2 FQGNSA, per germline. The CDR3 contains 15 residues. Measured with immunoSEQ multiplex PCR; TCRdb has only the in-frame clones, and not every one. The data contain fewer than 250,000 clones, around four fifths of them singletons. This receptor was identified in a woman aged 50 to 60 who had been exposed to COVID-19. V gene TRBV7-2 combines with J gene TRBJ2-7; 7 positions match TRBD2. Sequencing was performed on PBMCs or T cells enriched from blood (not recorded which). The CDR3 protein is CASSSMGGDSYEQYF. CDR3 coding DNA: TGTGCCAGCAGCTCCATGGGGGGGGACTCCTACGAGCAGTACTTC.